This T cell receptor (beta chain) was retrieved from a study (dated by TCRdb to 2016 to 2017). Libraries were constructed by RT-PCR. This sample was sequenced with an Illumina MiSeq. TCRdb cleaned the public reads at Q25 with fastp, built clones with MiXCR and kept in-frame beta chains. Rows with one shared CDR3 protein collapse into an entry with the most common genes and DNA. Across this sample there are around 700,000 distinct CDR3 sequences, with over 12% seen only once. The top ten constitute 3% to 4.5% of the sample. This clonotype was observed many times. It has no known antigen specificity. One base away there is no much larger clone; base qualities are not given. The CDR3 spans 12 residues, from the cysteine through the phenylalanine. The DNA shown is the 36-base CDR3, in frame from base 1. V gives up 6 bases and J gives up 6 bases, and the segment between their germline ends measures 14 bases. According to the germline V gene (reference sequence), CDR1 reads DFQATT and CDR2 reads SNEGSKA.

This clonotype originated in a female donor in good health, serving as a healthy control. The specimen was memory CD4+ T cells from blood. Recombination joined TRBV20-1 with TRBJ1-1, and the D gene may be TRBD1, 6 bases matching. The CDR3 protein sequence reads: CSAGGTLPEAFF. The sequenced DNA: TGCAGTGCGGGTGGGACACTACCTGAAGCTTTCTTT.